The rows below give T cell receptor beta chains drawn from one sample of a study of OX40 agonist ivuxolimab in advanced cancers. Generated by immunoSEQ multiplex PCR, the TCRdb table keeps only in-frame clones and is missing some. The sample has more than 65,000 clones, about 81% seen once; the top ten hold roughly 5.3%. The sample consisted of CD4+ or CD8+ T cells sorted from blood, taken in a trial of the OX40 agonist ivuxolimab. The receptors originated from an adult with an advanced solid tumor such as melanoma, head and neck, liver or kidney cancer. Each CDR3 is given with its conserved first and last residue. Clone size appears in some rows only: once, few, many, or a class for an expanded clone.

V gene	clone size	J gene	CDR3 protein
TRBV5-4	NA	TRBJ1-4	CASSLGRTGNEKLFF
TRBV10-3	NA	TRBJ2-1	CAIRAAGVNNEQFF
TRBV4-2	NA	TRBJ1-6	CASSQTTGGNNSPLHF
TRBV4-1	NA	TRBJ2-5	CASSQGGVTQYF
TRBV5-1	NA	TRBJ2-5	CASSGGTSGQETQYF
TRBV18	NA	TRBJ2-5	CASSPGEETQYF
TRBV5-4	once	TRBJ2-5	CASSLERGGETQYF
TRBV19	few	TRBJ1-2	CASARGYGYTF
TRBV19	NA	TRBJ2-7	CASSIRLAGDIYEQYF
TRBV7-2	NA	TRBJ1-6	CASSSQTGSQSPLHF
TRBV7-9	NA	TRBJ1-1	CASSSRGEVEAFF
TRBV27	NA	TRBJ2-1	CASSSTPYRSYNEQFF
TRBV5-1	few	TRBJ2-7	CASSLDRTGGLKQYF
TRBV5-4	NA	TRBJ2-5	CASSLGTGAGRETQYF
TRBV19	NA	TRBJ1-1	CASSEQGEAFF
TRBV29-1	NA	TRBJ2-2	CSVVGRWGTGELFF
TRBV10-1	NA	TRBJ1-4	CASKGQGGFGEKLFF
TRBV11-1	NA	TRBJ1-1	CASSPGSFLNTEAFF
TRBV19	NA	TRBJ2-7	CASSTDVGVAYEQYF
TRBV6-1	NA	TRBJ2-7	CASSEVLGHLTTEQYF
TRBV10-1	few	TRBJ2-3	CASSEWARTSTDTQYF
TRBV21-1	NA	TRBJ2-1	CASSKVRAYNEQFF
TRBV7-6	many	TRBJ2-2	CASSPGTDDSGELFF
TRBV7-9	NA	TRBJ2-1	CASSLVGDPSSYNEQFF
TRBV10-1	NA	TRBJ2-3	CASRGLAVSTDTQYF
TRBV10-3	NA	TRBJ2-6	CASSENPGAGANVLTF
TRBV11-1	NA	TRBJ2-2	CASSLQDRTGELFF
TRBV7-7	NA	TRBJ2-1	CASSPGLPSGNEQFF
TRBV6-1	NA	TRBJ2-3	CASGTSGTDTQYF
TRBV6-5	NA	TRBJ1-2	CASSMGGRDGYTF
TRBV6-5	NA	TRBJ1-2	CASSRDSNYGYTF
TRBV5-1	NA	TRBJ1-1	CASSPTGGKTEAFF
TRBV7-9	NA	TRBJ2-3	CASSLYESGAGGRDTQYF
TRBV19	NA	TRBJ2-2	CASSVVAGNTGELFF
TRBV9	NA	TRBJ2-3	CASSVTPEEGDTQYF
TRBV28	NA	TRBJ2-7	CASRGTGQAKKSYEQYF
TRBV7-9	few	TRBJ1-6	CASSPVVGSPLHF
TRBV29-1	NA	TRBJ1-1	CSARTGPNTEAFF
TRBV2	few	TRBJ2-7	CASSEHPVTYEQYF
TRBV5-1	once	TRBJ1-1	CASSSLIENTEAFF
TRBV7-9	NA	TRBJ2-1	CASSLVAGGPYNEQFF
TRBV6-1	NA	TRBJ1-1	CASSEGTAMNTEAFF
TRBV7-2	NA	TRBJ2-7	CASSLSRDYEQYF
TRBV7-9	NA	TRBJ2-1	CASSLFSGANNEQFF
TRBV2	NA	TRBJ1-3	CASSAGLSGNTIYF
TRBV7-8	NA	TRBJ1-3	CASSLGQGSGNTIYF
TRBV27	NA	TRBJ1-1	CASSLSRDAEAFF
TRBV29-1	once	TRBJ2-5	CSVESWRGVRETQYF
TRBV9	NA	TRBJ1-5	CASSVGPGQPQHF
TRBV4-2	NA	TRBJ2-1	CASSPGTIYNEQFF
TRBV11-2	NA	TRBJ2-7	CASSLAQGPYEQYF
TRBV10-1	NA	TRBJ2-7	CASSESGTGTWYEQYF
TRBV11-3	NA	TRBJ2-2	CASSSRPGVWYTNTGELFF
TRBV27	NA	TRBJ2-2	CASSLRDRGTGELFF
TRBV19	NA	TRBJ2-2	CATLRGQGGPGELFF
TRBV15	NA	TRBJ2-7	CATSRLTHFFYEQYF
TRBV9	NA	TRBJ2-3	CASSVAATSGLDTQYF
TRBV10-3	NA	TRBJ2-7	CAISVQAGQYEQYF
TRBV30	NA	TRBJ2-7	CAWVPSGTGGSYEQYF
TRBV7-6	NA	TRBJ2-3	CASSPGGVGDTQYF